A selection of T cell receptor beta chains follows, all from one sample in a study of blood T cell repertoires in COVID-19. Assay used: immunoSEQ multiplex PCR; TCRdb lists only in-frame clones, some missing. Counted here are 150,000 or so clones, almost 90% occurring once; the ten biggest clones make up 2.3%. Sample: peripheral blood. The receptors were sampled from a human donor in a cohort sampled during active COVID-19. CDR3s include the opening cysteine and the closing phenylalanine or tryptophan. A D gene is named only where the DNA matches it firmly. Clone size is stated in some rows and not others, as once, few, many or a class when expanded.

d_gene	v_gene	j_gene	abundance	CDR3aa	CDR3nt
TRBD1	TRBV7-2	TRBJ2-7	once	CASSLRTGADEQYF	TGTGCCAGCAGCTTACGAACAGGGGCTGACGAGCAGTACTTC
NA	TRBV4-3	TRBJ1-2	NA	CASSQARVSNYGYTF	TGCGCCAGCAGCCAAGCCCGGGTCTCTAACTATGGCTACACCTTC
NA	TRBV30	TRBJ2-3	NA	CAWGTYTQYF	TGTGCCTGGGGGACTTATACGCAGTATTTT
TRBD2	TRBV19	TRBJ2-5	NA	CASSPSGGAQETQYF	TGTGCCAGTAGCCCTAGCGGGGGAGCTCAAGAGACCCAGTACTTC
NA	TRBV9	TRBJ1-3	NA	CASSVGQSGNTIYF	TGTGCCAGCAGCGTAGGTCAGTCTGGAAACACCATATATTTT
NA	TRBV29-1	TRBJ2-1	NA	CSVEARLAYNEQFF	TGCAGCGTTGAGGCTAGATTAGCTTACAATGAGCAGTTCTTC
NA	TRBV28	TRBJ2-2	NA	CASRKQHKFTGELFF	TGTGCCAGCAGAAAACAACACAAGTTCACCGGGGAGCTGTTTTTT
TRBD1	TRBV15	TRBJ1-5	once	CATSGQGGGQPQHF	TGTGCCACTAGTGGACAGGGAGGGGGTCAGCCCCAGCATTTT
TRBD1	TRBV4-1	TRBJ1-1	NA	CASSPDRASTEAFF	TGCGCCAGCAGCCCGGACAGGGCCAGCACTGAAGCTTTCTTT
TRBD2	TRBV19	TRBJ2-7	NA	CASRGGSSGSGEQYF	TGTGCCAGTAGAGGCGGTTCCAGCGGGAGTGGCGAGCAGTACTTC
TRBD1	TRBV6-5	TRBJ1-3	NA	CASGDSLNTIYF	TGTGCCAGCGGGGACAGCTTAAACACCATATATTTT
TRBD2	TRBV5-5	TRBJ2-3	NA	CASSFTSGGGDTQYF	TGTGCCAGCAGCTTCACTAGCGGGGGGGGAGATACGCAGTATTTT
NA	TRBV28	TRBJ1-2	NA	CASQNFYGYTF	TGTGCCAGCCAGAATTTTTATGGCTACACCTTC
NA	TRBV4-2	TRBJ1-1	once	CASSQESVGREAFF	TGTGCCAGCAGCCAAGAGAGTGTGGGCCGTGAAGCTTTCTTT
NA	TRBV4-2	TRBJ2-2	NA	CASSQQGLTNTGELFF	TGTGCCAGCAGCCAACAGGGGCTCACGAACACCGGGGAGCTGTTTTTT
TRBD2	TRBV7-3	TRBJ2-1	NA	CASSPSLAGGYNEQFF	TGTGCCAGCAGCCCATCACTAGCGGGGGGATACAATGAGCAGTTCTTC
TRBD1	TRBV7-2	TRBJ2-1	NA	CASSSRDRGRYNEQFF	TGTGCCAGCAGCTCAAGGGACAGGGGGCGATACAATGAGCAGTTCTTC
NA	TRBV6-6	TRBJ1-1	NA	CASIIEGTQNTEAFF	TGTGCCAGCATTATCGAGGGTACTCAGAACACTGAAGCTTTCTTT
TRBD2	TRBV7-2	TRBJ2-5	NA	CASSLWGGYQETQYF	TGTGCCAGCAGCTTATGGGGGGGGTATCAAGAGACCCAGTACTTC
NA	TRBV6-5	TRBJ2-3	NA	CASSYEFSDTQYF	TGTGCCAGCAGTTACGAGTTTTCGGATACGCAGTATTTT
TRBD2	TRBV28	TRBJ2-5	NA	CASTFKGGGRFRETQYF	TGTGCCAGCACCTTCAAAGGCGGGGGGCGATTTCGAGAGACCCAGTACTTC
TRBD2	TRBV11-3	TRBJ2-3	NA	CASSSVRGADTQYF	TGTGCCAGCAGCTCGGTCCGGGGGGCAGATACGCAGTATTTT
NA	TRBV30	TRBJ2-3	NA	CAVNGARGTDTQYF	TGTGCCGTGAATGGGGCCCGGGGCACAGATACGCAGTATTTT
TRBD1	TRBV28	TRBJ1-1	NA	CASSFTGDRGPGTEAFF	TGTGCCAGCAGTTTTACTGGGGACAGGGGGCCGGGCACTGAAGCTTTCTTT
NA	TRBV4-2	TRBJ1-2	few	CASSQEQDVNYGYTF	TGTGCCAGCAGCCAAGAACAGGACGTAAACTATGGCTACACCTTC
TRBD1	TRBV7-9	TRBJ2-7	NA	CASSTLIGDRAGEQYF	TGTGCCAGCAGCACACTAATTGGGGACAGGGCTGGCGAGCAGTACTTC
TRBD2	TRBV18	TRBJ2-1	NA	CASSPMTSGDNEQFF	TGTGCCAGCTCACCCATGACTAGCGGGGACAATGAGCAGTTCTTC
NA	TRBV7-3	TRBJ1-1	NA	CASSLGGDTEAFF	TGTGCCAGCAGCTTAGGGGGGGACACTGAAGCTTTCTTT
TRBD1	TRBV19	TRBJ2-7	NA	CASSNPTGGGSYEQYF	TGTGCCAGTAGTAACCCGACAGGGGGCGGCTCCTACGAGCAGTACTTC
NA	TRBV19	TRBJ2-1	NA	CASSIPGSIMDEQFF	TGTGCCAGTAGTATCCCGGGATCGATCATGGATGAGCAGTTCTTC
TRBD2	TRBV7-3	TRBJ2-1	NA	CASSSTSGGPNEQFF	TGTGCCAGCAGTTCGACTAGCGGGGGCCCCAATGAGCAGTTCTTC
NA	TRBV27	TRBJ2-6	NA	CASSFIRQNPSGANVLTF	TGTGCCAGCAGTTTTATCCGACAGAATCCCTCTGGGGCCAACGTCCTGACTTTC
NA	TRBV30	TRBJ2-5	once	CAWSVHHKETQYF	TGTGCCTGGAGTGTACATCACAAAGAGACCCAGTACTTC
NA	TRBV5-1	TRBJ1-3	NA	CASSLDTRNTIYF	TGCGCCAGCAGCTTAGACACGAGAAACACCATATATTTT
TRBD2	TRBV29-1	TRBJ2-1	NA	CSGWVAGVTGEQFF	TGCAGCGGTTGGGTAGCGGGAGTGACGGGTGAGCAGTTCTTC
NA	TRBV9	TRBJ2-2	NA	CASSVGGVGELFF	TGTGCCAGCAGCGTAGGGGGAGTCGGGGAGCTGTTTTTT
NA	TRBV7-6	TRBJ2-1	few	CASSLSAGSYNEQFF	TGTGCCAGCAGCTTAAGCGCCGGCTCCTACAATGAGCAGTTCTTC
TRBD2	TRBV30	TRBJ2-3	NA	CAWSSSGGAGGTQYF	TGTGCCTGGAGTTCTAGCGGGGGGGCCGGGGGTACGCAGTATTTT
NA	TRBV5-1	TRBJ1-5	NA	CASSRGPLRDQPQHF	TGCGCCAGCAGCCGAGGGCCTCTGAGGGATCAGCCCCAGCATTTT
NA	TRBV1	TRBJ2-2	NA	CTSSQDGDCDQNLNTGELFF	TGCACCAGCAGCCAAGATGGGGACTGCGACCAAAACCTGAACACCGGGGAGCTGTTTTTT
TRBD1	TRBV6-5	TRBJ1-2	few	CATWTGANYGYTF	TGTGCCACTTGGACAGGGGCTAACTATGGCTACACCTTC
NA	TRBV19	TRBJ2-5	NA	CASSMGGPKTQYF	TGTGCCAGTAGTATGGGGGGGCCGAAGACCCAGTACTTC
TRBD1	TRBV7-3	TRBJ1-6	NA	CASSRDSNSPLHF	TGTGCCAGCAGCCGGGACAGTAATTCACCCCTCCACTTT